This T cell receptor (beta chain) was captured in a study of control samples from healthy donors and cancer patients. This clone was recorded only once. Data came from immunoSEQ multiplex PCR; TCRdb stores just in-frame clones and leaves some out. The sample consists of 71,000 or so clones, roughly 90% of them appearing once. This CDR3 region has 16 residues. The germline V gene encodes CDR1 MGHDK and CDR2 SYGVNS. V lost 2 bases and J 1 base, leaving 14 bases between the germline ends. The clonotype originates from a man in his 60s with lung cancer. The specimen sequenced was PBMCs. The chain uses TRBV25-1 and TRBJ1-2; D is unresolved. The CDR3 sequence: CASSEIIPDINYGYTF. The CDR3 region has the DNA TGTGCCAGCAGTGAAATAATCCCGGATATTAACTATGGCTACACCTTC.